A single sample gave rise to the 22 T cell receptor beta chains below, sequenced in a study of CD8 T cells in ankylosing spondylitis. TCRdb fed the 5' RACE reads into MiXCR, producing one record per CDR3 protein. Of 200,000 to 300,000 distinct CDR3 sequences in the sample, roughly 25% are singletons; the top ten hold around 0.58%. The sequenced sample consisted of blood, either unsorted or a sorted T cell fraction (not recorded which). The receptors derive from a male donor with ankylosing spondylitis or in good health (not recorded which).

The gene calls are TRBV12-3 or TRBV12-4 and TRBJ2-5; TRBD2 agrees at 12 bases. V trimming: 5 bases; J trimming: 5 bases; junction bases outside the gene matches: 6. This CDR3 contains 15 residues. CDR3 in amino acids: CASSNGGTSGETQYF. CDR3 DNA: TGTGCCAGCAGTAACGGTGGGACTAGCGGGGAGACCCAGTACTTC.

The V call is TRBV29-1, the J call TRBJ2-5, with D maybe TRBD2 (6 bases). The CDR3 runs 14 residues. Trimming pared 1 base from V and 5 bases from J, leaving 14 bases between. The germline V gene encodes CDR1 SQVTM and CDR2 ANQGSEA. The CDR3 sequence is CSVEALGGWETQYF. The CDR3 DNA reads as TGCAGCGTTGAAGCCCTCGGGGGATGGGAGACCCAGTACTTC.

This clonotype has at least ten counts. CDR3 residues: CASSLRGLAEETQYF. Here the CDR3 DNA reads TGTGCCAGCAGCCTTCGGGGACTAGCGGAAGAGACCCAGTACTTC. The chain recombines TRBV7-3 with TRBJ2-5; 11 bases are a match to TRBD2. Losses at the gene ends were 5 bases for V and 3 bases for J; bases not matched to a gene: 5. The germline gives CDR1 SGHTA, CDR2 FQGTGA. The CDR3 totals 15 residues.

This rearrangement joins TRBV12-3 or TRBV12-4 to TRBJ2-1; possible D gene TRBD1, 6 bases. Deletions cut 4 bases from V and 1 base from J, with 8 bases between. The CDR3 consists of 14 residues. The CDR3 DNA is TGTGCCAGCAGTTCGGACAGTTCCTACAATGAGCAGTTCTTC. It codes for CASSSDSSYNEQFF.

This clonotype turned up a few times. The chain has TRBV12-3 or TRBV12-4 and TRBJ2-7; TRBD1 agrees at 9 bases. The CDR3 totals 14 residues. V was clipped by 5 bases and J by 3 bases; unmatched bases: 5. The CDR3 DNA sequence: TGTGCCAGCAGTCTAAGACAGGGGGGCTACGAGCAGTACTTC. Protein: CASSLRQGGYEQYF.

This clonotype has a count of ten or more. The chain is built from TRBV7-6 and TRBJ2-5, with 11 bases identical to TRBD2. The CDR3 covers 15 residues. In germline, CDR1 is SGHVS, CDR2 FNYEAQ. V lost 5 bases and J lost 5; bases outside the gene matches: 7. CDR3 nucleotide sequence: TGTGCCAGCAGCGCCGTAGCGGGGGGGTACGAGACCCAGTACTTC. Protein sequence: CASSAVAGGYETQYF.

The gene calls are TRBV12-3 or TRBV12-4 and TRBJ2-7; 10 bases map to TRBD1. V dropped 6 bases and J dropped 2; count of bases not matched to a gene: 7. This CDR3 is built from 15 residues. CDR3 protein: CASRTTGGPTYEQYF. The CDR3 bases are TGTGCCAGCAGAACGACAGGGGGCCCTACCTACGAGCAGTACTTC.

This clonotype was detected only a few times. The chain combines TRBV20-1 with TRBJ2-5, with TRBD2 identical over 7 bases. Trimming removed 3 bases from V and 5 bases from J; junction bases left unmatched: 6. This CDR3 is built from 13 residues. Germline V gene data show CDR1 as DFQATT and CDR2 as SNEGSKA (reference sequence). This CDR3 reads CSARGAGRETQYF. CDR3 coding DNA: TGCAGTGCTAGGGGAGCGGGGAGGGAGACCCAGTACTTC.

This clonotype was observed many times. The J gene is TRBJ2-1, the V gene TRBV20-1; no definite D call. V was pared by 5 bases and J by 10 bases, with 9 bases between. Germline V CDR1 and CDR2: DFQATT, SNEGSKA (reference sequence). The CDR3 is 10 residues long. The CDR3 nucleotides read TGCAGTGCTCGGCCAGTGGAGCAGTTCTTC. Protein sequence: CSARPVEQFF.

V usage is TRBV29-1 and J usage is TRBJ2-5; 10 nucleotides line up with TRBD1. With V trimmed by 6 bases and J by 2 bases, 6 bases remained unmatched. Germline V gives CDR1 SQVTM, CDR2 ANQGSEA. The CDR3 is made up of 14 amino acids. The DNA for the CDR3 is TGCAGCGTCCGGGACAGGGGTCGGCAAGAGACCCAGTACTTC. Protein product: CSVRDRGRQETQYF.

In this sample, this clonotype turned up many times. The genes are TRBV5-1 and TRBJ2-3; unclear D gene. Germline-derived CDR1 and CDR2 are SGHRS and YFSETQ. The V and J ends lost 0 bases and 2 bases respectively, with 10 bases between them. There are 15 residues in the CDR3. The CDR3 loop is CASSLGAPHTDTQYF. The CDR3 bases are TGCGCCAGCAGCTTGGGGGCCCCCCACACAGATACGCAGTATTTT.

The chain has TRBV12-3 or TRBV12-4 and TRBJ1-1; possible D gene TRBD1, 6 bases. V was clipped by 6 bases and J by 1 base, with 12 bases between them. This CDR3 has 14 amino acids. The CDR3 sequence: CASRSQGENTEAFF. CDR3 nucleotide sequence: TGTGCCAGCAGGTCACAGGGAGAGAACACTGAAGCTTTCTTT.

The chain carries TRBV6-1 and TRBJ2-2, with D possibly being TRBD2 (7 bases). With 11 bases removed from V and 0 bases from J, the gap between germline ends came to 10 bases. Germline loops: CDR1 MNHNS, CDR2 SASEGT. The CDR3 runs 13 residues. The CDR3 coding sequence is TGTGCCGCGGGGGCCGCGAACACCGGGGAGCTGTTTTTT. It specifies CAAGAANTGELFF.

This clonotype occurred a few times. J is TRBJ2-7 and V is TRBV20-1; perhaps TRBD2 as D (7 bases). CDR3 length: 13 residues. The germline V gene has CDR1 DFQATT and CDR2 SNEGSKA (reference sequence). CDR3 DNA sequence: TGCAAATGCGGGGGCGGGGGATCCTACGAGCAGTACTTC. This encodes CKCGGGGSYEQYF.

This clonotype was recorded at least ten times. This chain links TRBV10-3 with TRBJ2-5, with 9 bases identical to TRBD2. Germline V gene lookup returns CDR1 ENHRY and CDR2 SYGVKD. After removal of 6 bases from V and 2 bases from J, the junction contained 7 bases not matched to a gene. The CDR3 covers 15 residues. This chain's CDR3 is CAIRNILAGQETQYF. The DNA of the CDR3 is TGTGCCATCAGGAACATTCTAGCGGGGCAAGAGACCCAGTACTTC.

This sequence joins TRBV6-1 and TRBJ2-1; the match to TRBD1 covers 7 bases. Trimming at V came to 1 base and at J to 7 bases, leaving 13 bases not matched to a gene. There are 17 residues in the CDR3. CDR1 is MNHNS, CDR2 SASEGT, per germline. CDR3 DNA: TGTGCCAGCAGTGAAGTAAGACAGGGCCGTCCGGGGAATGAGCAGTTCTTC. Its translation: CASSEVRQGRPGNEQFF.

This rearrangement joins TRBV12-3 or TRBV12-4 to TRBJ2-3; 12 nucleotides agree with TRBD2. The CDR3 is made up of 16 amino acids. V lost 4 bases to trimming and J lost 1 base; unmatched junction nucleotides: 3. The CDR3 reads CASSSGLAGRTDTQYF. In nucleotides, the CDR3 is TGTGCCAGCAGTTCTGGACTAGCGGGACGCACAGATACGCAGTATTTT.

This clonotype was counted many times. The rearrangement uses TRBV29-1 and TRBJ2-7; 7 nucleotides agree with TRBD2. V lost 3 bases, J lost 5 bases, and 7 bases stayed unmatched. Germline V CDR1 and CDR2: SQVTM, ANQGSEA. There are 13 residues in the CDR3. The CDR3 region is CSVEKGGVDEQYF. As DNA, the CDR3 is TGCAGCGTTGAGAAGGGAGGGGTGGACGAGCAGTACTTC.

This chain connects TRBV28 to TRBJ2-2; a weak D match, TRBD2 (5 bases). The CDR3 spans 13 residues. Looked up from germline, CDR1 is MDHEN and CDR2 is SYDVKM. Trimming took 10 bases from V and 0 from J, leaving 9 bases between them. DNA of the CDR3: TGTGCCACCCGGACTCCGAACACCGGGGAGCTGTTTTTT. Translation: CATRTPNTGELFF.

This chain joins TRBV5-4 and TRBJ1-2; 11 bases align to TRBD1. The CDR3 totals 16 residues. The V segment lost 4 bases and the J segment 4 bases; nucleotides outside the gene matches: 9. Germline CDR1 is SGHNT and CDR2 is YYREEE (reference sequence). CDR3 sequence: CASSPRTGGGVYGYTF. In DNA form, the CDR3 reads TGTGCCAGCAGCCCCAGGACAGGGGGCGGTGTCTATGGCTACACCTTC.

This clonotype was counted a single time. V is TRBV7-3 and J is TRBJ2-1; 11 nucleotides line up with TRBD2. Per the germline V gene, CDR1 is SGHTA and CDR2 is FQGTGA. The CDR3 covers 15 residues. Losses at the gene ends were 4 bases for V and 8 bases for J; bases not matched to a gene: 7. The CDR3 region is CASSSSLAGGYEQFF. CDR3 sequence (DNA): TGTGCCAGCAGCTCTTCGCTAGCGGGGGGTTATGAGCAGTTCTTC.

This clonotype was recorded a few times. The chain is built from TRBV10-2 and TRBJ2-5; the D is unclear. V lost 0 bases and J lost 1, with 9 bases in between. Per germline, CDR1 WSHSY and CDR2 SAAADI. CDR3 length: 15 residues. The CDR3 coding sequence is TGCGCCAGCAGTGAGTCTCTAGTAGTCCAAGAGACCCAGTACTTC. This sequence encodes CASSESLVVQETQYF.